A single sample gave rise to the 22 T cell receptor beta chains below, sequenced in a study of cytomegalovirus exposure and HLA in healthy donors. With 60 Vbeta and 13 Jbeta primers, the PCR was carried out. The protocol was immunoSEQ multiplex PCR, while the TCRdb copy is restricted to in-frame clones and leaves out a portion. The repertoire has more than 150,000 clones, around 80% of them found once; the top ten carry roughly 1.5%. The sequenced sample was PBMCs. These receptors were taken from a man in his late teens or twenties in good health and CMV-seronegative.

The V gene is TRBV9, the J gene TRBJ1-4; 10 bases align to TRBD1. CDR1 and CDR2 from the germline V gene are SGDLS and YYNGEE. CDR3 length: 14 amino acids. The V and J ends lost 2 bases and 8 bases, in that order; junction bases with no gene match: 3. The CDR3 loop is CASSVGQGSEKLFF. The CDR3 DNA sequence: TGTGCCAGCAGCGTGGGACAGGGGAGCGAAAAACTGTTTTTT. Supplemented by reference TRBV9 and TRBJ1-4, the full variable domain reads DSGVTQTPKHLITATGQRVTLRCSPRSGDLSVYWYQQSLDQGLQFLIQYYNGEERAKGNILERFSAQQFPDLHSELNLSSLELGDSALYFCASSVGQGSEKLFFGSGTQLSVL.

The chain uses TRBV7-9 and TRBJ2-5, with TRBD1 matching 12 bases. The J call is in doubt because the DNA end fits TRBJ2-7 better. Germline V CDR1 and CDR2: SEHNR, FQNEAQ (reference sequence). CDR3 length: 16 amino acids. CDR3 amino acids: CASSSPGTGGRYEQYF. As DNA, the CDR3 is TGTGCCAGCAGCTCTCCCGGGACAGGGGGCCGTTACGAGCAGTACTTC.

V and J are TRBV9 and TRBJ2-5; weak D call: TRBD2 (5 bases). Germline V gives CDR1 SGDLS, CDR2 YYNGEE. The CDR3 is 16 amino acids. V was shortened by 3 bases and J by 2 bases, with 17 bases between the two germline ends. CDR3 protein: CASSALGVGPQETQYF. Written as DNA, the CDR3 is TGTGCCAGCAGCGCCCTGGGAGTCGGGCCTCAAGAGACCCAGTACTTC.

The V and J genes are TRBV4-1 and TRBJ2-6; 10 nucleotides line up with TRBD1. V trimming: 4 bases; J trimming: 0 bases; junction bases outside the gene matches: 12. The CDR3 spans 20 residues. Germline lookup yields CDR1 MGHRA and CDR2 YSYEKL. CDR3 sequence (DNA): TGCGCCAGCAGCCTGACAGGGGGCGTTACTTTACTCTCTGGGGCCAACGTCCTGACTTTC. Translated, it gives CASSLTGGVTLLSGANVLTF.

The chain carries TRBV6-1 and TRBJ2-7; D is possibly TRBD1 (5 bases). Trimming removed 6 bases at V and 4 bases at J, with 7 bases between. The CDR3 is 11 residues long. The germline CDR1 and CDR2 sequences are MNHNS and SASEGT. CDR3 region: CASRTAYEQYF. In nucleotides, the CDR3 is TGTGCCAGCAGGACAGCTTACGAGCAGTACTTC.

J is TRBJ2-3 and V is TRBV5-4; 9 nucleotides match TRBD2. The V gene end was trimmed by 0 bases and the J gene end by 4 bases; junction bases not matched to a gene: 3. Germline CDR1 is SGHNT and CDR2 is YYREEE (reference sequence). The CDR3 is 15 residues long. CDR3 coding DNA: TGTGCCAGCAGCTTGGTGGCGGGGGGGGCAGATACGCAGTATTTT. This encodes CASSLVAGGADTQYF.

The chain combines TRBV9 with TRBJ2-6, with 7 bases that match TRBD2. The J segment lost 1 base and the V segment lost 0 bases, leaving 4 bases of the junction unmatched. The CDR3 extends over 17 amino acids. Per germline, CDR1 SGDLS and CDR2 YYNGEE. In DNA form, the CDR3 reads TGTGCCAGCAGCGTAGTTGTGGGGGGGTCTGGGGCCAACGTCCTGACTTTC. Its protein product is CASSVVVGGSGANVLTF.

The gene calls are TRBV9 and TRBJ1-2; no firm D call. CDR3 length: 17 amino acids. V gave up 3 bases and J gave up 0 bases, with 18 bases separating them. Germline V lookup: CDR1 SGDLS, CDR2 YYNGEE. This chain's CDR3 is CASSESGGFLTNYGYTF. CDR3 bases: TGTGCCAGCAGCGAATCTGGCGGGTTCCTTACTAACTATGGCTACACCTTC. The complete variable domain, with remaining parts taken from reference TRBV9 and TRBJ1-2, reads DSGVTQTPKHLITATGQRVTLRCSPRSGDLSVYWYQQSLDQGLQFLIQYYNGEERAKGNILERFSAQQFPDLHSELNLSSLELGDSALYFCASSESGGFLTNYGYTFGSGTRLTVV.

This chain connects TRBV18 to TRBJ2-1; 13 positions match TRBD2. The length of the CDR3 is 19 residues. J lost 2 bases, V lost 3 bases, and 10 bases had no gene match. CDR1 is KGHSH, CDR2 LQKENI, per germline. CDR3 sequence reads: CASSPLRTSGGKAYNEQFF. CDR3 bases: TGTGCCAGCTCACCGCTTCGGACTAGCGGGGGTAAGGCCTACAATGAGCAGTTCTTC.

The chain joins TRBV30 to TRBJ2-2; TRBD1 agrees at 8 bases. Germline lookup yields CDR1 GTSNPN and CDR2 SVGIG (reference sequence). There are 15 residues in the CDR3. J lost 7 bases, V lost 2 bases, and 9 bases had no gene match. The CDR3 sequence: CAWSRLDRDRGELFF. CDR3 nucleotide sequence: TGTGCCTGGAGTCGTCTGGACAGGGATCGCGGGGAGCTGTTTTTT.

This sequence joins TRBV19 and TRBJ1-2, with D perhaps matching TRBD1 (5 bases). Germline V CDR1 and CDR2: LNHDA, SQIVND (reference sequence). The CDR3 is 12 amino acids. V was clipped by 11 bases and J by 7 bases, with 17 bases between them. The CDR3 nucleotides read TGTGCCGCGGGGGGAGTTCCGGGTGGCTACACCTTC. Encoded protein: CAAGGVPGGYTF.

The gene calls are TRBV27 and TRBJ1-5, with D possibly being TRBD1 (6 bases). Trimming pared 4 bases from V and 6 bases from J, leaving 16 bases between. The CDR3 is made up of 15 amino acids. Germline V CDR1 and CDR2: MNHEY, SMNVEV (reference sequence). The CDR3 bases are TGTGCCAGCAGTTACCGGAGGACAGCCGGTCAGCCCCAGCATTTT. This gives the protein CASSYRRTAGQPQHF.

The genes are TRBV28 and TRBJ1-3; D gene uncertain. CDR3 size: 13 residues. The germline V gene has CDR1 MDHEN and CDR2 SYDVKM. V lost 6 bases and J lost 0, with 6 bases in between. This CDR3 reads CASRGDSGNTIYF. DNA of the CDR3: TGTGCCAGCAGGGGAGACTCTGGAAACACCATATATTTT.

The CDR3 sequence: CASRPGLAGGAYNEQFF. The DNA of the CDR3 is TGTGCCAGCAGACCCGGACTAGCGGGAGGGGCCTACAATGAGCAGTTCTTC. V gene TRBV5-6 combines with J gene TRBJ2-1, with 15 positions matching TRBD2. After removal of 5 bases from V and 2 bases from J, the junction contained 5 bases not matched to a gene. This CDR3 is built from 17 residues. CDR1 SGHDT and CDR2 YYEEEE come from the germline V gene.

The CDR3 loop is CATGRGTGEQFF. The CDR3, as DNA: TGTGCCACGGGGCGGGGGACGGGTGAGCAGTTCTTC. This chain uses TRBV6-1 with TRBJ2-1; 7 bases align to TRBD2. CDR1 and CDR2 from the germline V gene are MNHNS and SASEGT. The CDR3 has 12 residues. V lost 10 bases to trimming and J lost 9 bases; unmatched junction nucleotides: 9.

The chain employs TRBV6-5 and TRBJ1-2, with D hard to call. The germline CDR1 and CDR2 sequences are MNHEY and SVGAGI. The V gene lost 0 bases and the J gene lost 4 bases, with 15 bases spanning the gap. The CDR3 is 16 amino acids. This CDR3 reads CASSYSFAGRAYGYTF. As DNA, the CDR3 is TGTGCCAGCAGTTACTCGTTCGCGGGGAGGGCCTATGGCTACACCTTC.

This clone was picked up one time. The chain uses TRBV5-1 and TRBJ1-5, with 7 bases that match TRBD1. CDR3 length: 14 residues. The V and J ends lost 3 bases and 7 bases, in that order; junction bases with no gene match: 7. Germline V gene lookup returns CDR1 SGHRS and CDR2 YFSETQ. The CDR3 is CASSSTGVDQPQHF. DNA of the CDR3: TGCGCCAGCAGCTCTACAGGGGTGGACCAGCCCCAGCATTTT.

The count of this clone is one. This sequence joins TRBV7-2 and TRBJ1-5; TRBD1 matches 8 bases. CDR1 and CDR2 (germline): SGHTA, FQGNSA. Losses at the gene ends were 5 bases for V and 5 bases for J; bases not matched to a gene: 20. CDR3 length: 19 amino acids. CDR3 amino acids: CASSPALGTGGHVDQPQHF. Written as DNA, the CDR3 is TGTGCCAGCAGCCCGGCCCTCGGGACAGGCGGTCACGTCGATCAGCCCCAGCATTTT.

The rearrangement joins TRBV7-3 to TRBJ2-5, with D perhaps matching TRBD1 (6 bases). In germline, CDR1 is SGHTA, CDR2 FQGTGA. V lost 2 bases, J lost 6 bases, and 13 bases lay in between. The CDR3 length is 14 residues. CDR3 bases: TGTGCCAGCAGCTTATTGGGGGCGAGGAAGACCCAGTACTTC. It specifies CASSLLGARKTQYF.

This chain uses TRBV5-6 with TRBJ2-6; perhaps TRBD1 as D (6 bases). Trimming pared 3 bases from V and 2 bases from J, leaving 15 bases between. From germline, CDR1 is SGHDT and CDR2 YYEEEE. The CDR3 covers 17 residues. Written as DNA, the CDR3 is TGTGCCAGCAGCTCGGATTTAGCAGGGGCTGGGGCCAACGTCCTGACTTTC. Protein: CASSSDLAGAGANVLTF. Full variable domain (rest looked up from reference TRBV5-6 and TRBJ2-6): DAGVTQSPTHLIKTRGQQVTLRCSPKSGHDTVSWYQQALGQGPQFIFQYYEEEERQRGNFPDRFSGHQFPNYSSELNVNALLLGDSALYLCASSSDLAGAGANVLTFGAGSRLTVL.

V gene TRBV4-1 combines with J gene TRBJ2-5; 9 nucleotides align to TRBD2. Looked up from germline, CDR1 is MGHRA and CDR2 is YSYEKL. This CDR3 has 16 residues. The V and J ends lost 4 bases and 1 base, in that order; junction bases with no gene match: 7. The CDR3 nucleotides read TGCGCCAGCAGCCGACGGCTAGCGGGGCTCCAAGAGACCCAGTACTTC. It translates to CASSRRLAGLQETQYF.

The chain links TRBV6-1 to TRBJ2-1, with TRBD1 identical over 8 bases. Trimming cost V 3 bases and J 4 bases; bases outside gene matches: 11. Germline CDR1 MNHNS, CDR2 SASEGT. CDR3 length: 17 amino acids. The CDR3 loop is CASSERQGTTLYNEQFF. In nucleotides, the CDR3 is TGTGCCAGCAGTGAGCGACAGGGGACAACCTTATACAATGAGCAGTTCTTC.